These 5 T cell receptor beta chains were all obtained from the same sample, sequenced in a study of read filtering for tumor transcriptome and immune sequencing. Molecular barcoded adaptors covering alpha/delta and beta/gamma chains were used on roughly 400 ng RNA. MiXCR was run by TCRdb on the reads, yielding one entry per CDR3 protein. The table lists around 38,000 distinct CDR3 sequences, around 15% of them singletons, with 25% to 30% in the top ten. The sequenced sample consisted of a population of CD138-negative cells sorted from bone marrow. Receptors originate from a donor at least 40 years old with multiple myeloma.

This clonotype was picked up many times. The chain recombines TRBV7-9 with TRBJ2-5, with no clear D. The V gene lost 4 bases and the J gene lost 5 bases, with 14 bases spanning the gap. The V gene's germline CDR1 is SEHNR and CDR2 FQNEAQ (reference sequence). The CDR3 is made up of 14 amino acids. CDR3: CASSSHGSSETQYF. CDR3 DNA sequence: TGTGCCAGCAGCTCCCATGGGTCTTCGGAGACCCAGTACTTC.

The V gene is TRBV7-9, the J gene TRBJ1-1, with 8 bases matching TRBD1. Germline CDR1 reads SEHNR; CDR2 reads FQNEAQ (reference sequence). V dropped 5 bases and J dropped 2; count of bases not matched to a gene: 16. The CDR3 is 18 amino acids. The CDR3 loop reads CASSGKAGTGGLNTEAFF. The CDR3 DNA reads TGTGCCAGCAGCGGTAAAGCCGGGACAGGAGGGTTAAACACTGAAGCTTTCTTT.

This clonotype was recorded at least ten times. This chain links TRBV28 with TRBJ2-1; 10 nucleotides line up with TRBD2. The V segment lost 5 bases and the J segment 4 bases; nucleotides outside the gene matches: 5. This CDR3 comprises 15 residues. The germline V gene encodes CDR1 MDHEN and CDR2 SYDVKM. CDR3 in amino acids: CASSPRTSGYNEQFF. Written as DNA, the CDR3 is TGTGCCAGCAGTCCCCGGACTAGCGGATACAATGAGCAGTTCTTC.

This clonotype has ten or more counts. This chain joins TRBV29-1 and TRBJ2-5; 7 nucleotides line up with TRBD1. The CDR3 spans 12 residues. Germline lookup yields CDR1 SQVTM and CDR2 ANQGSEA. V shed 4 bases, J shed 5 bases, and the junction held 4 bases outside the gene matches. The CDR3 DNA follows: TGCAGCGTTGGTTTACAGGGGGAGACCCAGTACTTC. Translation gives CSVGLQGETQYF.

This clonotype was detected ten times or more. The V gene is TRBV7-9, the J gene TRBJ2-7; 10 nucleotides agree with TRBD2. V trimming: 5 bases; J trimming: 6 bases; junction bases outside the gene matches: 10. In germline, CDR1 is SEHNR, CDR2 FQNEAQ (reference sequence). CDR3 length equals 15 residues. CDR3 sequence reads: CASSPRGSGRPEQYF. The CDR3 region has the DNA TGTGCCAGCAGCCCTAGGGGTAGCGGGAGGCCCGAGCAGTACTTC.